This TCR beta chain originates from a study of molecular identifiers for immune sequencing clone quantification (dated by TCRdb to 2017 to 2018). Describing the broader study: For a replicate experiment, RNA from roughly 20,000 or 100,000 naive CD8 T cells was divided into five aliquots, and four of the five aliquots were sequenced. CD8 T cells were used in a methods study to benchmark molecular-identifier clustering-based TCR repertoire sequencing (MIDCIRS) and TCR RNA copy counting.

Germline trimming amounts to 4 bases on V and 1 base on J, with 9 as the count of junction bases outside the gene matches. In the germline V gene, CDR1 corresponds to MNHNS and CDR2 to SASEGT. Spanning cysteine to phenylalanine, the CDR3 consists of 16 amino acids. The sequence is cut down to CDR3 DNA, 48 bases in frame from base 1. This clonotype was counted many times. The antigen it binds to is not known. Base qualities were left out, and no much larger clone turns up one base away. The full study reports these points: The naive libraries included spiked-in Jurkat TCR RNA (around 9 copies' worth), and this Jurkat TCR RNA is not part of the donor repertoire. Modeling gave about 3 recovered TCR RNA copies per cell versus around 10 by digital PCR, implying about 30% capture efficiency. In CMV-specific effector cells, clones with more than 20 RNA copies contained over 99% of molecules, whereas in naive cells such clones contained under 1% of molecules. Highly expanded clone sizes could be underestimated if identical TCR molecules share a barcode. Even against a background of around 950,000 naive CD8 T cells, spiked-in Jurkat TCR RNA amounting to a single cell's worth was reported to be detectable. Without barcode sub-clustering, chimeric consensus sequences inflated TCR diversity; chimeras reached as high as 47%.

The library was built by means of PCR. Reads for this sample came from an Illumina HiSeq 4000. Preparation of bulk TCR libraries followed a previously described approach, with the TCR primers listed in Table S5. Total RNA was purified with the Qiagen AllPrep DNA/RNA kit. Reads from multiple sequencing runs of the same library were pooled before analysis. Turning to the authors' computational methods: Reads were retained only if their TCR constant sequence matched exactly, and those retained reads were trimmed to 150 nt and grouped according to their 12-nt molecular barcodes. Reads inside each barcode group were sub-clustered using a 15% Levenshtein threshold, and a quality-weighted consensus sequence was constructed for each RNA molecule. Non-functional sequences were excluded, and lower-count sequences lying one edit away from another sequence were also excluded. Based on a fit of two negative binomial distributions, barcode sub-clusters having less than 20% of the maximum read count were discarded. TCRdb reanalyzed the raw reads on its own, using fastp at Q25 for trimming and MiXCR for clone calling, and kept in-frame beta chains. All rows with the same CDR3 protein become a single entry with the most common DNA and genes. The V and J calls follow TCRdb's processing rather than the paper's. The sample records 550,000 to 750,000 distinct CDR3 sequences, around 20% of which are singletons. The ten largest clones represent under 0.95% of the sample.

Libraries of naive CD8 T cells were generated from roughly 20,000 to 1,000,000 sorted cells, with 10%, 30% or 50% of the purified RNA used. Naive CD8 T cells were FACS-sorted as CD8+CD4-CCR7+CD45RA+ on a BD FACSAria II into RLT Plus buffer. Detection sensitivity was tested by spiking Jurkat RNA equal to some 11 TCR copies' worth into samples containing roughly 17,000-1,100,000 naive CD8 T cells. Enrichment of CD8 T cells was performed with RosetteSep CD8+ T Cell Enrichment Cocktail and Ficoll-Paque, after which ACK red cell lysis was carried out. The chain joins TRBV6-1 to TRBJ2-7; 8 bases in the middle match TRBD1. This clonotype was sampled from a human donor in good health. Some libraries in this study had Jurkat cell RNA spiked in. Source material: naive CD8+ T cells from blood, with Jurkat cell RNA spiked in. The sample's cell subset or site label, decoded: FACS-sorted CD8+CD4-CCR7+CD45RA+ naive T cells. The DNA is TGTGCCAGCAGTGGGGGTCGACAGGGGAATTCCTACGAGCAGTACTTC. This encodes CASSGGRQGNSYEQYF.